The clone carrying this T cell receptor beta chain appeared a few times. The antigen is undetermined. TCRdb re-called the reads through MiXCR, storing one row per CDR3 protein. The sample shows 570,000 or so distinct CDR3 sequences, 40% of them seen only once. These data originate in a study of T cell repertoires in cytomegalovirus infection. Background on the study: CMV epitopes that were recently identified and HLA-C-restricted were used alongside well-studied HLA-B-restricted ones. Matching HLA type, along with CMV infection, was indicated by public TCR beta signatures.

Germline V gene sequence: CDR1 MNHNS, CDR2 SASEGT. The CDR3 contains 16 residues. V lost 4 bases to trimming and J lost 1 base, with 16 bases between them. Study-wide results and caveats: People with CMV and the relevant HLA were identified by cumulative public TCR beta family frequency. Across the ex vivo response, the dominant clonotypes were HLA-C-restricted CMV-specific TCR beta clonotypes.

The genes are TRBV6-1 and TRBJ1-1, with D possibly matching TRBD1 (5 bases). The receptor was derived from a human donor in good health (CMV status not recorded). Some clones in this sample may be carry-over from other donors' samples. This sample comprised cultured PBMCs, obtained from culture after CMV antigen stimulation. The DNA for the CDR3 is TGTGCCAGCAGTGTAACTCCCGGGACGGGGAACACTGAAGCTTTCTTT. Residues: CASSVTPGTGNTEAFF.